A single sample gave rise to the 24 T cell receptor beta chains below, sequenced in a study of tumor and adjacent non-tumor tissue in lung cancer. A modified ARM-PCR protocol with three rounds of nested PCR amplified TCRbeta. MiXCR, applied by TCRdb to the multiplex PCR reads, yields one record per CDR3 protein. The sample has 85,000 to 100,000 distinct CDR3 sequences, roughly 70% seen once. The template was RNA from unsorted bulk tissue. Input material: lung tumor tissue. All receptors come from a man in his sixties with non-small cell lung cancer.

Details on this clonotype: A read error is possible here, since a much larger clone lies one base away. This sequence joins TRBV6-2 or TRBV6-3 and TRBJ2-2; D may correspond to TRBD1 or TRBD2 (5 bases each). The CDR3 runs 14 residues. Germline V gene data show CDR1 as MNHEY and CDR2 as SVGEGT. CDR3 bases: TGTGCCGGCAGTAAACCCCGAGGGGCCGGGGAGCTGTTTTTT. Residues: CAGSKPRGAGELFF.

Note on this clonotype: This is likely a read error, given that the CDR3 carries no conserved phenylalanine or tryptophan at its end. The DNA is left out, because the CDR3 cannot be placed on it with certainty; the CDR3 is given as TCRdb lists it. This rearrangement joins TRBV20-1 to TRBJ2-7; TRBD1 is the table's D call and was not checked against the DNA. Ends included, the CDR3 has 15 residues. Germline lookup yields CDR1 DFQATT and CDR2 SNEGSKA (reference sequence). CDR3 protein: CSVEDWTGRAYEQYI.

On this clonotype itself: At one end, the junction sequence differs from germline, possibly due to a read error. V is TRBV11-2 and J is TRBJ2-5; 8 bases line up with TRBD2. There are 16 residues in the CDR3. Per the germline V gene, CDR1 is SGHAT and CDR2 is FQNNGV. This CDR3 is CASSLHGLAVQATQCF. DNA of the CDR3: TGTGCCAGCAGCTTACATGGACTAGCCGTCCAAGCGACCCAGTGCTTC. Complete variable domain (other parts from reference TRBV11-2 and TRBJ2-5): EAGVAQSPRYKIIEKRQSVAFWCNPISGHATLYWYQQILGQGPKLLIQFQNNGVVDDSQLPKDRFSAERLKGVDSTLKIQPAKLEDSAVYLCASSLHGLAVQATQCFGPGTRLLVL.

The V and J genes are TRBV5-8 and TRBJ1-1; tentatively, D is TRBD1 (5 bases). CDR1 and CDR2 from the germline V gene are SGHTS and YDEGEE. V lost 7 bases, J lost 1 base, and 20 bases lay in between. This CDR3 has 16 amino acids. The CDR3 here is CASCCRLGLPNTEAFF. CDR3 nucleotide sequence: TGTGCCAGCTGCTGTCGATTGGGACTGCCGAACACTGAAGCTTTCTTT.

The CDR3 DNA reads as TGTGCCAGCAGCTTAGGGTTACTAGCGGGAGTTCCCTACAATGAGCAGTTCTTC. Its translation is CASSLGLLAGVPYNEQFF. The chain combines TRBV11-1 with TRBJ2-1; 11 bases agree with TRBD2. CDR3 length: 18 amino acids. The V gene end was trimmed by 1 base and the J gene end by 2 bases; junction bases not matched to a gene: 7. The germline gives CDR1 SGHAT, CDR2 FQDESV (reference sequence).

The rearrangement uses TRBV11-3 and TRBJ2-1; 7 bases line up with TRBD2. With V trimmed by 6 bases and J by 8 bases, 13 bases remained unmatched. The CDR3 runs to 15 residues. Looked up from germline, CDR1 is SGHNT and CDR2 is YENEEA. In nucleotides, the CDR3 is TGTGCCAGCAGGCCACTAGCGTCCTCTTACGATGAGCAGTTCTTC. It encodes CASRPLASSYDEQFF.

Concerning this clonotype: With a much larger clone just one base away, this may be a read error. The chain is built from TRBV29-1 and TRBJ2-3; D remains ambiguous. V shed 4 bases and J shed 8 bases, with 13 bases lying between them. CDR1 is SQVTM, CDR2 ANQGSEA, per germline. The CDR3 loop spans 12 amino acids. The CDR3 DNA reads as TGCAGCGTTGCTTCGGGCACATGTACGCAGTATTTT. Protein: CSVASGTCTQYF.

This clonotype was seen many times. The rearrangement uses TRBV6-5 and TRBJ1-1; D remains ambiguous. V dropped 6 bases and J dropped 6 bases, with 11 bases sitting between them. Germline CDR1 reads MNHEY; CDR2 reads SVGAGI. This CDR3 contains 12 residues. The CDR3 sequence: CASSRVGAEAFF. The CDR3 DNA reads as TGTGCCAGCAGCCGGGTTGGGGCTGAAGCTTTCTTT.

As for this clonotype: A read error may explain this, as a much larger clone is one base away. The genes are TRBV7-9 and TRBJ2-2, with D perhaps matching TRBD2 (5 bases). With 4 bases removed from V and 1 base from J, the gap between germline ends came to 13 bases. CDR1 is SEHNR, CDR2 FQNEAQ, per germline (reference sequence). The CDR3 spans 16 residues. The CDR3 DNA sequence: TGTGCCAGCAGCTCCCCGGCGGGCAGGAACACCGGGGAGCTGTTTTTT. This encodes CASSSPAGRNTGELFF.

With respect to this clonotype: At one end the junction does not follow the germline gene, possibly because of a read error. The chain employs TRBV11-1 and TRBJ2-4, with 8 bases lining up with TRBD2. The CDR3 runs to 17 residues. Germline V CDR1 and CDR2: SGHAT, FQDESV (reference sequence). The CDR3 DNA sequence: TGTGGCAGCAGCTTAGGATACAGCGGGGGCCTCAAAAGCATTCAGTACTTC. This gives the protein CGSSLGYSGGLKSIQYF.

V is TRBV6-6 and J is TRBJ1-5; D unresolved. V gave up 3 bases and J gave up 6 bases, with 12 bases separating them. CDR1 is MNHNY, CDR2 SVGAGI, per germline (reference sequence). This CDR3 region has 14 residues. The CDR3 DNA sequence: TGTGCCAGCAGTTATGTTCGGGTAGGTCAGCCCCAGCATTTT. Translating gives CASSYVRVGQPQHF.

Comments on this clonotype: A read error may explain this, as a much larger clone is one base away. This chain connects TRBV11-1 to TRBJ2-1; TRBD2 aligns across 7 bases. Losses at the gene ends were 1 base for V and 6 bases for J; bases not matched to a gene: 12. This CDR3 comprises 17 residues. The germline V gene has CDR1 SGHAT and CDR2 FQDESV (reference sequence). The CDR3 loop is CASSLGMKAGYGNEQFF. CDR3 bases: TGTGCCAGCAGCTTAGGAATGAAAGCGGGGTACGGCAATGAGCAGTTCTTC.

This chain uses TRBV20-1 with TRBJ2-1, with 9 nucleotides matching TRBD2. The CDR3 is made up of 13 amino acids. The germline CDR1 and CDR2 sequences are DFQATT and SNEGSKA (reference sequence). V dropped 8 bases and J dropped 12; count of bases not matched to a gene: 14. CDR3 sequence (DNA): TGCAGTATTTGGACTGGCGGGGGGGCCGTGCAGTTCTTC. Protein product: CSIWTGGGAVQFF.

A note on this clonotype: Likely a read error: the CDR3 ends without its conserved phenylalanine or tryptophan. This chain joins TRBV6-1 and TRBJ2-1, with D possibly matching TRBD2 (7 bases). V lost 7 bases and J lost 8, with 21 bases in between. Per the germline V gene, CDR1 is MNHNS and CDR2 is SASEGT. This CDR3 contains 15 residues. CDR3 sequence: CASNAQGGPGDEQFS. As DNA, the CDR3 is TGTGCCAGCAATGCACAGGGAGGGCCTGGGGATGAGCAGTTCTCC.

The chain employs TRBV20-1 and TRBJ2-7; D tentatively fits TRBD1 or TRBD2 (6 bases each). CDR1 DFQATT and CDR2 SNEGSKA come from the germline V gene (reference sequence). Trimming took 3 bases from V and 11 from J, leaving 20 bases between them. The CDR3 loop spans 13 amino acids. CDR3 nucleotide sequence: TGCAGTGCTAGGTATACAGGGAGGTGGGAGAAGTACTTC. It specifies CSARYTGRWEKYF.

This clonotype was detected ten times or more. The chain recombines TRBV10-3 with TRBJ1-2; D not resolved. This CDR3 has 15 residues. The germline V gene encodes CDR1 ENHRY and CDR2 SYGVKD. With 0 bases removed from V and 8 bases from J, the gap between germline ends came to 16 bases. CDR3 loop: CAISESMAPYGGYTF. In DNA form, the CDR3 reads TGTGCCATCAGTGAGTCGATGGCCCCGTATGGGGGCTACACCTTC.

As concerns this clonotype: This clone may be a read error of a much larger clone one base away. The chain uses TRBV28 and TRBJ1-5; no reliable D call. This CDR3 spans 12 amino acids. Germline V gene sequence: CDR1 MDHEN, CDR2 SYDVKM. V lost 3 bases, J lost 8 bases, and 8 bases lay in between. The CDR3: CASSLEDKPQHF. CDR3 sequence (DNA): TGTGCCAGCAGTTTGGAGGATAAGCCCCAGCATTTT. The full variable domain, completed using reference TRBV28 and TRBJ1-5, is DVKVTQSSRYLVKRTGEKVFLECVQDMDHENMFWYRQDPGLGLRLIYFSYDVKMKEKGDIPEGYSVSREKKERFSLILESASTNQTSMYLCASSLEDKPQHFGDGTRLSIL.

This clonotype was detected a few times. This sequence may be a read error, since a much larger clone differs from it by one base. The chain combines TRBV6-5 with TRBJ2-6, with D perhaps TRBD2 (6 bases). V lost 10 bases and J 12 bases, leaving 22 bases between the germline ends. Germline assignment: CDR1 MNHEY and CDR2 SVGAGI. This CDR3 region has 14 residues. The CDR3 protein is CANKGLEAGIVLTF. Written as DNA, the CDR3 is TGTGCCAACAAGGGACTTGAAGCAGGAATCGTCCTGACTTTC.

This clonotype was recorded only once. J is TRBJ1-4 and V is TRBV4-3; D may be TRBD1 (6 bases). The CDR3 length is 13 residues. CDR1 and CDR2 (germline): LGHNA, YSLEER. This CDR3 reads CTNSQGRGEKLFF. In nucleotides, the CDR3 is TGCACCAACAGCCAAGGCAGGGGTGAAAAACTGTTTTTT.

As concerns this clonotype: Relative to the germline gene, one junction end is altered; a read error may explain this. The chain employs TRBV24-1 and TRBJ1-5; tentative D call: TRBD1 (6 bases). CDR1 and CDR2 from the germline V gene are KGHDR and SFDVKD. The CDR3 runs 14 residues. CDR3 DNA: TGTGCCGCCAGCGGAACAGGGAACAATCAGCCCAAGCATTTT. Translating it yields CAASGTGNNQPKHF.

With respect to this clonotype: Germline is not matched at one junction end, which may reflect a read error. The rearrangement links TRBV6-6 to TRBJ2-5; 8 bases are shared with TRBD2. The CDR3 runs to 14 residues. Germline CDR1 and CDR2: MNHNY and SVGAGI (reference sequence). The CDR3: CVSSQASGSRIQYF. The CDR3 region has the DNA TGTGTCAGCAGCCAAGCCAGCGGGAGCAGAATCCAGTATTTC.

CDR3 amino acids: CASSTSGRECGETQYF. CDR3 nucleotides: TGTGCCAGCAGCACATCTGGGCGGGAGTGCGGGGAGACCCAGTACTTC. The V gene is TRBV28, the J gene TRBJ2-5, with 7 bases matching TRBD2. The ends lost 6 bases at V and 5 bases at J; junction bases unmatched: 15. This CDR3 is built from 16 residues. CDR1 MDHEN and CDR2 SYDVKM come from the germline V gene.

This clonotype has a count of ten or more. V gene TRBV5-1 combines with J gene TRBJ2-3, with D hard to call. The CDR3 length is 11 residues. Trimming pared 5 bases from V and 0 bases from J, leaving 1 base between. The V gene's germline CDR1 is SGHRS and CDR2 YFSETQ. The DNA of the CDR3 is TGCGCCAGCAGGAGCACAGATACGCAGTATTTT. Translation: CASRSTDTQYF. Full variable domain (remainder filled in from reference TRBV5-1 and TRBJ2-3): KAGVTQTPRYLIKTRGQQVTLSCSPISGHRSVSWYQQTPGQGLQFLFEYFSETQRNKGNFPGRFSGRQFSNSRSEMNVSTLELGDSALYLCASRSTDTQYFGPGTRLTVL.

J is TRBJ2-6 and V is TRBV4-1; possible D gene TRBD1, 6 bases. The CDR3 is made up of 20 amino acids. V lost 0 bases to trimming and J lost 0 bases, with 18 bases between them. The germline V gene has CDR1 MGHRA and CDR2 YSYEKL. In DNA, the CDR3 is TGCGCCAGCAGCCAAGATCCCCGGACAGTCCTAAGCTCTGGGGCCAACGTCCTGACTTTC. Translated, it gives CASSQDPRTVLSSGANVLTF.